The clone carrying this T cell receptor beta chain was counted a single time. Germline V gene data show CDR1 as KGHSH and CDR2 as LQKENI. Losses at the gene ends were 2 bases for V and 6 bases for J; bases not matched to a gene: 3. The CDR3 length is 15 residues. Assay: immunoSEQ multiplex PCR; the TCRdb copy retains only in-frame clones and omits some. The data hold some 250,000 clones, with about four fifths observed a single time. These data are taken from a study of blood T cell repertoires in COVID-19. Whole-study context: T cells, B-cell-depleted T cells, or PBMCs supplied cDNA or gDNA.

The TCR originated in a man between 35 and 55 years old with active or convalescent COVID-19. This chain links TRBV18 with TRBJ1-4, with 10 bases lining up with TRBD1. Sequencing input: peripheral blood. CDR3 sequence: CASSPSTGGDEKLFF. The CDR3 DNA sequence: TGTGCCAGCTCACCATCGACAGGGGGCGATGAAAAACTGTTTTTT.